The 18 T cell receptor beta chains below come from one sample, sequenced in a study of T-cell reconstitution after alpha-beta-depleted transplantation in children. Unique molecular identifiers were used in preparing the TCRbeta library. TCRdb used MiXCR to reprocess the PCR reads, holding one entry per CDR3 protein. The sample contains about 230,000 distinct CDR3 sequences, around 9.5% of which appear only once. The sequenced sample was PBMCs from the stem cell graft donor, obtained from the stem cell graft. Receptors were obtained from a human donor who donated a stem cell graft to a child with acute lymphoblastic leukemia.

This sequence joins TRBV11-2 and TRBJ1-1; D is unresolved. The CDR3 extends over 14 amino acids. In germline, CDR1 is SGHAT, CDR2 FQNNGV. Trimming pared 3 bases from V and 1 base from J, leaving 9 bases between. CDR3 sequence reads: CASSFLFGNTEAFF. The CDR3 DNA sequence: TGTGCCAGCAGCTTCCTTTTTGGGAACACTGAAGCTTTCTTT.

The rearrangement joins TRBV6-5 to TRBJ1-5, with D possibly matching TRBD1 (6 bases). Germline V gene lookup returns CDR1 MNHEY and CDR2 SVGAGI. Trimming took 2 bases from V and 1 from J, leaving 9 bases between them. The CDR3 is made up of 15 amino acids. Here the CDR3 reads CASSYNRESNQPQHF. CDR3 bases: TGTGCCAGCAGTTACAACAGGGAAAGCAATCAGCCCCAGCATTTT.

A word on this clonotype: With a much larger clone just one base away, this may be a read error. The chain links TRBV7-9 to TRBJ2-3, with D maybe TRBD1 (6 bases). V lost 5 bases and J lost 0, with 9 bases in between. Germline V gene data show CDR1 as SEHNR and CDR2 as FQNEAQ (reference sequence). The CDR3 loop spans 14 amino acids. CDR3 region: CASSPGHSTDTQYF. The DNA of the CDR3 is TGTGCCAGCAGCCCGGGACACAGCACAGATACGCAGTATTTT. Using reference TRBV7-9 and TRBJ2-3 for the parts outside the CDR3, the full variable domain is DTGVSQNPRHKITKRGQNVTFRCDPISEHNRLYWYRQTLGQGPEFLTYFQNEAQLEKSRLLSDRFSAERPKGSFSTLEIQRTEQGDSAMYLCASSPGHSTDTQYFGPGTRLTVL.

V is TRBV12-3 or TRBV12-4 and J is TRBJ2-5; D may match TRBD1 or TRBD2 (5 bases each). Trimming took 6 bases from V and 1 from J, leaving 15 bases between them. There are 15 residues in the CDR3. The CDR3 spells CASSRDLLPQETQYF. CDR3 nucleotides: TGTGCCAGCAGCCGGGACCTCCTACCCCAAGAGACCCAGTACTTC.

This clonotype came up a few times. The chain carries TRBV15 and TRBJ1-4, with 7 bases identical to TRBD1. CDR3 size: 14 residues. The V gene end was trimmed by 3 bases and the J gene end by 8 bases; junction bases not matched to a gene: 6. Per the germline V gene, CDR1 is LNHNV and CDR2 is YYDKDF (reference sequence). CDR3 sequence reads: CATSSGMGQEKLFF. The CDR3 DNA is TGTGCCACCAGCAGCGGGATGGGACAGGAAAAACTGTTTTTT. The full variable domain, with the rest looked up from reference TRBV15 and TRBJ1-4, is DAMVIQNPRYQVTQFGKPVTLSCSQTLNHNVMYWYQQKSSQAPKLLFHYYDKDFNNEADTPDNFQSRRPNTSFCFLDIRSPGLGDTAMYLCATSSGMGQEKLFFGSGTQLSVL.

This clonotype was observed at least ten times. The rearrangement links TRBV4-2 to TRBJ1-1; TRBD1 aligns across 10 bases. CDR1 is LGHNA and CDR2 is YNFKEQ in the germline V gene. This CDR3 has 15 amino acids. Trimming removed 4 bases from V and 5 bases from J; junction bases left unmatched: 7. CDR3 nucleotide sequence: TGTGCCAGCAGCCCTGAGACAGGGGGCGCGACTGAAGCTTTCTTT. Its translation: CASSPETGGATEAFF.

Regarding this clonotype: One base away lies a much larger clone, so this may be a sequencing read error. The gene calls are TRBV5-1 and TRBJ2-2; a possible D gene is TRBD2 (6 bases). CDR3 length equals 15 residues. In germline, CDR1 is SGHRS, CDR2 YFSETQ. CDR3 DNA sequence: TGCGCCAGCAGATTGGTTGGAGGGGACACCGGGGAGCTGTTTTTT. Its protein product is CASRLVGGDTGELFF.

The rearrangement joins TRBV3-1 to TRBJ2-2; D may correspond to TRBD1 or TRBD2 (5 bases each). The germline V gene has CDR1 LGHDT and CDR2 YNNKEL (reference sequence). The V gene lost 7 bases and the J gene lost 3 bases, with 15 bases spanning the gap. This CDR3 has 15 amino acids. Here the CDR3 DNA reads TGTGCCAGCACTCAGAGGGGCGCCGACACCGGGGAGCTGTTTTTT. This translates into CASTQRGADTGELFF. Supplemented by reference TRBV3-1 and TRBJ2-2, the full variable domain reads DTAVSQTPKYLVTQMGNDKSIKCEQNLGHDTMYWYKQDSKKFLKIMFSYNNKELIINETVPNRFSPKSPDKAHLNLHINSLELGDSAVYFCASTQRGADTGELFFGEGSRLTVL.

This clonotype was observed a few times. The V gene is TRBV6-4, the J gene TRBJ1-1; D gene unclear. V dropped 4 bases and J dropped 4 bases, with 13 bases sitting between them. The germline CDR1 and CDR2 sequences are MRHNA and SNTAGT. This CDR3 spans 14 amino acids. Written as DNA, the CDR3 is TGTGCCAGCAGTGTATCATTGGCCACCACTGAAGCTTTCTTT. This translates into CASSVSLATTEAFF.

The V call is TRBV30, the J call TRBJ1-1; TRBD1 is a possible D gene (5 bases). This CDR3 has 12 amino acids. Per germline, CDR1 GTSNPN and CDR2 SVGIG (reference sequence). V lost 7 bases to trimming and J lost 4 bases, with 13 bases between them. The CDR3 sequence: CASHRGGTEAFF. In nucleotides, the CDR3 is TGTGCCTCACACCGGGGCGGCACTGAAGCTTTCTTT.

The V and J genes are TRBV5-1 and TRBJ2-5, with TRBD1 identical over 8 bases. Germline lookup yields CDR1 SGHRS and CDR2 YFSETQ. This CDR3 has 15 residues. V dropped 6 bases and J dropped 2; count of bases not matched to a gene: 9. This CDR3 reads CASTWTGTVQETQYF. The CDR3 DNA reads TGCGCCAGCACCTGGACAGGGACTGTACAAGAGACCCAGTACTTC.

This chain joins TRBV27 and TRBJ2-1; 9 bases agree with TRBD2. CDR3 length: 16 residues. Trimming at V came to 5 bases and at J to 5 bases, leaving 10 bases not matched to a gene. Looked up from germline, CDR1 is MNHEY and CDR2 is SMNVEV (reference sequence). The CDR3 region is CASSPLAGNTHNEQFF. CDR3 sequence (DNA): TGTGCCAGCAGTCCTCTAGCGGGAAACACACACAATGAGCAGTTCTTC.

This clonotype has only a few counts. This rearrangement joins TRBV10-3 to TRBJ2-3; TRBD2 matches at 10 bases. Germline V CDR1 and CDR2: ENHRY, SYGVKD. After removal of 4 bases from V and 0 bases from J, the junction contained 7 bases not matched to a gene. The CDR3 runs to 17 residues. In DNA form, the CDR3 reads TGTGCCATCAGTGGGCTAGCGGGGGCTTCTAGCACAGATACGCAGTATTTT. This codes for CAISGLAGASSTDTQYF.

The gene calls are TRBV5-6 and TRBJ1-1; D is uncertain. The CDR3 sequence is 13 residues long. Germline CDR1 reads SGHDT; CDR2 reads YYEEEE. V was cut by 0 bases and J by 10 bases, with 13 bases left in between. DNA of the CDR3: TGTGCCAGCAGCTTGGCAGGAGGGAATGGAGCTTTCTTT. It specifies CASSLAGGNGAFF.

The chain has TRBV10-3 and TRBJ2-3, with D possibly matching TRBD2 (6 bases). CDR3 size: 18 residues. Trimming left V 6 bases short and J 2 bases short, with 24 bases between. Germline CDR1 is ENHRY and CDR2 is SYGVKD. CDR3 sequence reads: CAISEPQRRRGATDTQYF. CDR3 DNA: TGTGCCATCAGCGAACCCCAGAGGAGGAGGGGTGCCACAGATACGCAGTATTTT.

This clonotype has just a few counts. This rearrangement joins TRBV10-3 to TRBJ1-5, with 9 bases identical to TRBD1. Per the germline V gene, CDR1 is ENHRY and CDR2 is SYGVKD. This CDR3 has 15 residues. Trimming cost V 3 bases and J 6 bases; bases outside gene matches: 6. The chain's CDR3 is CAISDRTGAGQPQHF. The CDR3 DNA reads TGTGCCATCAGTGACCGGACAGGGGCCGGTCAGCCCCAGCATTTT.

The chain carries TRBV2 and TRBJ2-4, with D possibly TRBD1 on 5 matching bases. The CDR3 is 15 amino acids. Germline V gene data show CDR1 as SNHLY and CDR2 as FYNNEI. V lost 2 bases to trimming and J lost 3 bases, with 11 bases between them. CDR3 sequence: CASSEFGRDKNIQYF. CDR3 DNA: TGTGCCAGCAGTGAATTCGGCAGGGACAAAAACATTCAGTACTTC.

CDR3 sequence: CASSLGQPSFSGNTIYF. The CDR3 DNA follows: TGTGCCAGCAGCTTGGGACAGCCCTCATTCTCTGGAAACACCATATATTTT. This chain links TRBV6-1 with TRBJ1-3; 7 positions match TRBD1. Losses at the gene ends were 6 bases for V and 0 bases for J; bases not matched to a gene: 11. The CDR3 runs to 17 residues. Germline CDR1 MNHNS, CDR2 SASEGT.